The 17 T cell receptor beta chains presented below share a single source sample, sequenced in a study of spatial heterogeneity in lung cancer. Time point here: blood at routine non-recurrence follow-up after resection. Unsorted whole RNA from tumor, nontumor lung or frozen PBMC underwent sequencing. TCRdb re-analysed the 5' RACE reads in MiXCR, keeping a single row per CDR3 protein. This repertoire shows roughly 120,000 distinct CDR3 sequences, less than 15% found once; its top ten account for 15% to 20%. The specimen comprised PBMCs, sampled at follow-up. These receptors were taken from a male donor with early-stage non-small cell lung cancer.

This clonotype appeared a few times. This CDR3 reads CAWSVRRHQETQYF. For the CDR3, the DNA is TGTGCCTGGAGTGTACGACGGCACCAAGAGACCCAGTACTTC. The gene calls are TRBV30 and TRBJ2-5; D ambiguous. This CDR3 region has 14 residues. Per the germline V gene, CDR1 is GTSNPN and CDR2 is SVGIG (reference sequence). Trimming took off 0 bases at V and 0 bases at J, with 8 bases between the two ends.

The chain employs TRBV28 and TRBJ2-3, with D possibly matching TRBD2 (6 bases). Germline V gene data show CDR1 as MDHEN and CDR2 as SYDVKM. The CDR3 is 14 residues long. Deletions cut 5 bases from V and 6 bases from J, with 15 bases between. DNA of the CDR3: TGTGCCAGCAGTGTCGGAGGGAGTCGGGATACGCAGTATTTT. This sequence encodes CASSVGGSRDTQYF.

V is TRBV7-2 and J is TRBJ2-5, with D unclear. Trimming shortened V by 0 bases and J by 3 bases, and 5 bases separated the two germline ends. Germline assignment: CDR1 SGHTA and CDR2 FQGNSA. The CDR3 length is 13 residues. This CDR3 reads CASSLAAKETQYF. CDR3 DNA: TGTGCCAGCAGCTTAGCGGCTAAAGAGACCCAGTACTTC.

The CDR3 spells CASSLDPGASPGANVLTF. DNA of the CDR3: TGTGCCAGCAGCTTAGATCCAGGGGCAAGCCCTGGGGCCAACGTCCTGACTTTC. V usage is TRBV11-3 and J usage is TRBJ2-6; perhaps TRBD1 as D (6 bases). V was trimmed by 0 bases and J by 2 bases, leaving 14 bases between them. Germline V gene sequence: CDR1 SGHNT, CDR2 YENEEA. This CDR3 region has 18 residues. The full variable domain, its missing parts supplied by reference TRBV11-3 and TRBJ2-6, is EAGVVQSPRYKIIEKKQPVAFWCNPISGHNTLYWYLQNLGQGPELLIRYENEEAVDDSQLPKDRFSAERLKGVDSTLKIQPAELGDSAVYLCASSLDPGASPGANVLTFGAGSRLTVL.

This clonotype was detected ten times or more. This chain links TRBV12-3 or TRBV12-4 with TRBJ2-5; 9 bases fit TRBD2. The CDR3 totals 15 residues. V trimming: 3 bases; J trimming: 5 bases; junction bases outside the gene matches: 7. The DNA of the CDR3 is TGTGCCAGCAGTTTGAATAGCGGGGGTTTGGAGACCCAGTACTTC. Encoded protein: CASSLNSGGLETQYF.

The DNA for the CDR3 is TGTGCCAGCAGCTTGTCATGGGGGGATACGCAGTATTTT. It codes for CASSLSWGDTQYF. V is TRBV5-8 and J is TRBJ2-3; D tentatively fits TRBD1 or TRBD2 (5 bases each). CDR1 SGHTS and CDR2 YDEGEE come from the germline V gene. The CDR3 spans 13 residues. V lost 1 base to trimming and J lost 6 bases, with 9 bases between them.

This clonotype was observed a few times. V is TRBV10-2 and J is TRBJ1-3, with no clear D. V was clipped by 8 bases and J by 0 bases, with 14 bases between them. Germline-derived CDR1 and CDR2 are WSHSY and SAAADI. This CDR3 is 15 amino acids long. The CDR3 protein is CASRDGYYSGNTIYF. The CDR3 region has the DNA TGCGCCAGCCGCGACGGATATTACTCTGGAAACACCATATATTTT.

The J gene is TRBJ2-4, the V gene TRBV7-2, with a tentative D call TRBD2 (6 bases). V lost 0 bases and J lost 6, with 12 bases in between. The CDR3 has 15 residues. Germline values: CDR1 SGHTA, CDR2 FQGNSA. The CDR3 DNA reads as TGTGCCAGCAGCTTAGCGGAGGGGATCGGAAACATTCAGTACTTC. It specifies CASSLAEGIGNIQYF.

This clonotype has only a few counts. The chain carries TRBV7-2 and TRBJ1-6; a weak D match, TRBD1 (5 bases). CDR1 and CDR2 (germline): SGHTA, FQGNSA. The V end lost 5 bases, the J end lost 9 bases, and 23 bases lay between the germline ends. This CDR3 comprises 17 residues. CDR3 in amino acids: CASSPRASVAQGSPLHF. The CDR3 nucleotides read TGTGCCAGCAGCCCAAGAGCCTCGGTGGCTCAGGGTTCACCCCTCCACTTT.

In this sample, this clonotype turned up many times. V gene TRBV3-1 combines with J gene TRBJ2-2; no definite D call. The germline gives CDR1 LGHDT, CDR2 YNNKEL (reference sequence). This CDR3 spans 11 amino acids. Deletions cut 6 bases from V and 7 bases from J, with 6 bases between. CDR3 region: CASRFSGELFF. The CDR3 coding sequence is TGTGCCAGCAGGTTCAGCGGGGAGCTGTTTTTT.

This clonotype has a count of ten or more. V and J are TRBV7-2 and TRBJ1-1, with D possibly being TRBD1 (5 bases). V was clipped by 6 bases and J by 4 bases, with 12 bases between them. This CDR3 has 13 residues. Germline V gene data show CDR1 as SGHTA and CDR2 as FQGNSA. The CDR3 sequence is CASSPREGTEAFF. The CDR3 DNA is TGTGCCAGCAGTCCCAGGGAGGGCACTGAAGCTTTCTTT.

This clonotype was detected a few times. This chain joins TRBV3-1 and TRBJ1-1; D unresolved. V gave up 0 bases and J gave up 11 bases, with 16 bases separating them. This CDR3 is 14 amino acids long. Germline CDR1 and CDR2: LGHDT and YNNKEL (reference sequence). This chain's CDR3 is CASSQDWTSQRAFF. DNA for the CDR3: TGTGCCAGCAGCCAAGATTGGACTTCACAAAGGGCTTTCTTT.

The J gene is TRBJ1-3, the V gene TRBV5-1; D unclear. Germline lookup yields CDR1 SGHRS and CDR2 YFSETQ. Trimming removed 4 bases at V and 2 bases at J, with 19 bases between. The CDR3 totals 17 residues. The CDR3 DNA reads as TGCGCCAGCAGCCCCAGCCTTATATCGTACCCTGGAAACACCATATATTTT. Amino acids: CASSPSLISYPGNTIYF.

The chain combines TRBV9 with TRBJ2-3; a weak D match, TRBD1 (7 bases). This CDR3 is built from 15 residues. Germline values: CDR1 SGDLS, CDR2 YYNGEE. The V end was cut by 6 bases, the J end by 1 base, with 15 bases between. The CDR3 DNA is TGTGCCAGCACCCCAGGGGGAGGTCGCACAGATACGCAGTATTTT. It is translated as CASTPGGGRTDTQYF.

V gene TRBV12-3 or TRBV12-4 combines with J gene TRBJ2-7; 7 nucleotides agree with TRBD1. The V segment lost 5 bases and the J segment 6 bases; nucleotides outside the gene matches: 7. This CDR3 spans 13 amino acids. The CDR3 region is CASSDRVTSEQYF. Written as DNA, the CDR3 is TGTGCCAGCAGTGACAGGGTTACAAGCGAGCAGTACTTC.

V is TRBV10-1 and J is TRBJ1-5, with D hard to call. The CDR3 has 15 residues. V lost 1 base and J lost 0, with 7 bases in between. Germline loops: CDR1 WNHNN, CDR2 SYGVQD (reference sequence). Here the CDR3 reads CASSEWVNSNQPQHF. CDR3 sequence (DNA): TGCGCCAGCAGTGAGTGGGTGAATAGCAATCAGCCCCAGCATTTT.

V gene TRBV4-2 combines with J gene TRBJ2-2, with TRBD2 matching over 7 bases. The CDR3 is 15 residues long. Trimming cost V 4 bases and J 6 bases; bases outside gene matches: 8. Germline V gives CDR1 LGHNA, CDR2 YNFKEQ. This CDR3 reads CASSRRFSGPGELFF. CDR3 DNA: TGTGCCAGCAGCCGGCGTTTTAGCGGGCCCGGGGAGCTGTTTTTT.